Below, 25 T cell receptor beta chains from the same sample are listed, as sequenced in a study of Tregs in tolerant kidney transplant recipients (dated by TCRdb to about 2019). The library was built by means of the immunoSEQ multiplex PCR assay. This immuneACCESS table, as held by TCRdb, lists in-frame sequences with V and J called but not all clones. Of the missing ones, under half trace to an unresolved V gene in checked studies; the others have no known cause. For this sample the table gives about 240,000 clones, of which about 86% were detected only once. 0.5% to 0.65% of the sample comes from the top ten. Material for sequencing was CD4+ T cells from blood. These receptors originate from a human donor in good health.

The count of this clone is one. The chain joins TRBV5-1 to TRBJ2-3; TRBD2 matches at 9 bases. V shed 2 bases and J 5 bases; nucleotides not matched to a gene: 9. The germline CDR1 and CDR2 sequences are SGHRS and YFSETQ. CDR3 length equals 16 residues. In DNA form, the CDR3 reads TGCGCCAGCAGCTTCAAGGCTAGCGGGGAGAGAGATACGCAGTATTTT. Amino acid sequence: CASSFKASGERDTQYF.

The V call is TRBV7-3, the J call TRBJ2-2; D perhaps matches TRBD1 (6 bases). Germline assignment: CDR1 SGHTA and CDR2 FQGTGA. The CDR3 consists of 15 residues. Deletions cut 5 bases from V and 3 bases from J, with 13 bases between. CDR3 amino acids: CASSLRDTYTGELFF. Here the CDR3 DNA reads TGTGCCAGCAGCCTCCGGGACACCTACACCGGGGAGCTGTTTTTT. The full variable domain, rest sourced from reference TRBV7-3 and TRBJ2-2, is GAGVSQTPSNKVTEKGKYVELRCDPISGHTALYWYRQSLGQGPEFLIYFQGTGAADDSGLPNDRFFAVRPEGSVSTLKIQRTERGDSAVYLCASSLRDTYTGELFFGEGSRLTVL.

The J gene is TRBJ2-3, the V gene TRBV11-2; TRBD2 agrees at 9 bases. V shed 1 base, J shed 0 bases, and the junction held 2 bases outside the gene matches. CDR3 size: 16 residues. Germline CDR1 reads SGHAT; CDR2 reads FQNNGV. In DNA form, the CDR3 reads TGTGCCAGCAGCTTAGTGGCGGGGGGGAGCACAGATACGCAGTATTTT. As protein: CASSLVAGGSTDTQYF. Full variable domain (missing parts from reference TRBV11-2 and TRBJ2-3): EAGVAQSPRYKIIEKRQSVAFWCNPISGHATLYWYQQILGQGPKLLIQFQNNGVVDDSQLPKDRFSAERLKGVDSTLKIQPAKLEDSAVYLCASSLVAGGSTDTQYFGPGTRLTVL.

This clone came up a few times. The genes are TRBV10-2 and TRBJ1-6; 7 positions match TRBD1. This CDR3 contains 15 residues. Germline-derived CDR1 and CDR2 are WSHSY and SAAADI. V was pared by 0 bases and J by 11 bases, with 7 bases of the junction left unmatched. CDR3 nucleotides: TGCGCCAGCAGTGAGTCTAAGGGGGCACTAACACCCCTCCACTTT. Protein sequence: CASSESKGALTPLHF.

The V gene is TRBV6-5, the J gene TRBJ1-2, with D possibly TRBD1 on 6 matching bases. The CDR3 loop spans 15 amino acids. Trimming cost V 0 bases and J 3 bases, with 11 bases left between them. Per the germline V gene, CDR1 is MNHEY and CDR2 is SVGAGI. CDR3 residues: CASSYSGGGDYGYTF. The CDR3 bases are TGTGCCAGCAGTTACTCAGGGGGTGGCGACTATGGCTACACCTTC.

The CDR3 is CASSSGTGGTEAFF. In nucleotides, the CDR3 is TGTGCCAGTAGTTCCGGGACAGGGGGCACTGAAGCTTTCTTT. The chain recombines TRBV19 with TRBJ1-1; 11 bases fit TRBD1. CDR1 and CDR2 from the germline V gene are LNHDA and SQIVND (reference sequence). The V and J ends lost 5 bases and 4 bases, in that order; junction bases with no gene match: 3. The CDR3 is 14 residues long.

This clone was seen only once. The genes are TRBV4-1 and TRBJ2-5; 8 bases map to TRBD1. Germline V gene sequence: CDR1 MGHRA, CDR2 YSYEKL. The V gene end was trimmed by 1 base and the J gene end by 4 bases; junction bases not matched to a gene: 5. The CDR3 sequence is 15 residues long. CDR3 nucleotides: TGCGCCAGCAGCCAAGGACAGGGGTGGGGAGAGACCCAGTACTTC. Its translation: CASSQGQGWGETQYF.

This clone was counted a few times. The chain links TRBV14 to TRBJ2-1, with D maybe TRBD1 (6 bases). The germline V gene has CDR1 SGHDN and CDR2 FVKESK. The CDR3 loop spans 17 amino acids. Trimming took off 2 bases at V and 2 bases at J, with 16 bases between the two ends. The CDR3 nucleotides are TGTGCCAGCAGCCAATTAAGGGGGAGAGTCGCCTACAATGAGCAGTTCTTC. Translated: CASSQLRGRVAYNEQFF.

The rearrangement uses TRBV7-6 and TRBJ2-1, with TRBD2 matching 8 bases. With 0 bases clipped from V and 9 bases from J, the junction kept 4 bases outside the gene matches. This CDR3 has 14 residues. CDR1 is SGHVS, CDR2 FNYEAQ, per germline. DNA of the CDR3: TGTGCCAGCAGCTTAGCGAGCGGGAGAACTGAGCAGTTCTTC. Translating it yields CASSLASGRTEQFF.

The genes are TRBV18 and TRBJ2-7; TRBD1 agrees at 8 bases. The V and J ends lost 3 bases and 7 bases, in that order; junction bases with no gene match: 14. The CDR3 has 16 residues. CDR1 is KGHSH, CDR2 LQKENI, per germline. CDR3 in amino acids: CASSPLGRGQRGEQYF. DNA of the CDR3: TGTGCCAGCTCACCCCTCGGCAGGGGGCAGAGGGGTGAGCAGTACTTC.

This clone occurred a few times. The V call is TRBV11-2, the J call TRBJ1-4; 12 bases align to TRBD1. Germline CDR1 SGHAT, CDR2 FQNNGV. V dropped 8 bases and J dropped 7; count of bases not matched to a gene: 5. There are 14 residues in the CDR3. For the CDR3, the DNA is TGTGCCAGCCGGGACAGGGGGCGTGGTGAAAAACTGTTTTTT. Translating it yields CASRDRGRGEKLFF.

The V gene is TRBV5-4, the J gene TRBJ2-7; D ambiguous. This CDR3 region has 13 residues. The germline V and J ends were trimmed by 4 bases and 2 bases, with 10 bases remaining between them. Germline V gene sequence: CDR1 SGHNT, CDR2 YYREEE (reference sequence). The CDR3 DNA sequence: TGTGCCAGCAGCAGAGCAGCTCCCTACGAGCAGTACTTC. Its translation: CASSRAAPYEQYF.

The CDR3 protein is CASSSMGTHEQYF. For the CDR3, the DNA is TGCGCCAGCAGCTCTATGGGGACCCACGAGCAGTACTTC. The rearrangement uses TRBV5-1 and TRBJ2-7; possibly TRBD1 or TRBD2 for D (5 bases each). Germline V gene lookup returns CDR1 SGHRS and CDR2 YFSETQ. The CDR3 spans 13 residues. The V gene lost 3 bases and the J gene lost 5 bases, with 12 bases spanning the gap.

Here the CDR3 reads CSVGVRGSTDTQYF. In DNA, the CDR3 is TGCAGCGTTGGCGTGCGGGGGAGCACAGATACGCAGTATTTT. This sequence joins TRBV29-1 and TRBJ2-3, with 7 positions matching TRBD2. V shed 4 bases and J 0 bases; nucleotides not matched to a gene: 4. The CDR3 has 14 residues. CDR1 SQVTM and CDR2 ANQGSEA come from the germline V gene.

The gene calls are TRBV9 and TRBJ1-2; D perhaps matches TRBD1 (6 bases). In germline, CDR1 is SGDLS, CDR2 YYNGEE. Trimming took off 2 bases at V and 6 bases at J, with 20 bases between the two ends. The CDR3 sequence is 16 residues long. CDR3 residues: CASSVSSGVGSDGYTF. CDR3 sequence (DNA): TGTGCCAGCAGCGTTTCCTCAGGGGTAGGATCCGATGGCTACACCTTC.

The rearrangement joins TRBV4-1 to TRBJ2-2; 12 nucleotides agree with TRBD2. There are 19 residues in the CDR3. Germline-derived CDR1 and CDR2 are MGHRA and YSYEKL. With 0 bases clipped from V and 2 bases from J, the junction kept 7 bases outside the gene matches. CDR3 sequence (DNA): TGCGCCAGCAGCCAAGATCGGCTAGCGGGAGGGCCAAACACCGGGGAGCTGTTTTTT. As protein: CASSQDRLAGGPNTGELFF.

The chain links TRBV5-1 to TRBJ2-3; D ambiguous. V lost 4 bases, J lost 1 base, and 13 bases lay in between. Per the germline V gene, CDR1 is SGHRS and CDR2 is YFSETQ. The CDR3 is 15 residues long. The CDR3 bases are TGCGCCAGCAGCCCGGATCCTTCTGGCACAGATACGCAGTATTTT. This translates into CASSPDPSGTDTQYF.

On this clone: This sample also contains other DNA sequences that code for the same CDR3. The rearrangement uses TRBV9 and TRBJ1-1; D might be TRBD1 (5 bases). CDR1 and CDR2 from the germline V gene are SGDLS and YYNGEE. The CDR3 contains 14 residues. The V gene lost 2 bases and the J gene lost 2 bases, with 10 bases spanning the gap. CDR3 bases: TGTGCCAGCAGCGTTACCGGGGCCAACACTGAAGCTTTCTTT. This translates into CASSVTGANTEAFF.

The rearrangement links TRBV18 to TRBJ2-1, with D unclear. This CDR3 has 13 amino acids. Germline assignment: CDR1 KGHSH and CDR2 LQKENI. V lost 5 bases and J 7 bases, leaving 12 bases between the germline ends. The CDR3 region has the DNA TGTGCCAGCTCATCAATAGAAGGTAATGAGCAGTTCTTC. It specifies CASSSIEGNEQFF. Together with reference TRBV18 and TRBJ2-1, the CDR3 gives the full variable domain: NAGVMQNPRHLVRRRGQEARLRCSPMKGHSHVYWYRQLPEEGLKFMVYLQKENIIDESGMPKERFSAEFPKEGPSILRIQQVVRGDSAAYFCASSSIEGNEQFFGPGTRLTVL.

This clone occurred once. V gene TRBV5-1 combines with J gene TRBJ1-5; D is possibly TRBD1 (5 bases). This CDR3 is 13 amino acids long. V was pared by 0 bases and J by 6 bases, with 7 bases between. Germline V CDR1 and CDR2: SGHRS, YFSETQ. The CDR3 DNA sequence: TGCGCCAGCAGCTTGGAGGGGACTCAGCCCCAGCATTTT. This codes for CASSLEGTQPQHF.

This clone was counted a few times. As DNA, the CDR3 is TGTGCCAGCAGTTCATATCTGGGAGGAAACACCATATATTTT. Encoded protein: CASSSYLGGNTIYF. The V call is TRBV2, the J call TRBJ1-3; no clear D. V was shortened by 5 bases and J by 4 bases, with 12 bases between the two germline ends. The germline CDR1 and CDR2 sequences are SNHLY and FYNNEI. There are 14 residues in the CDR3.

A word on this clone: The same CDR3 is also encoded by other DNA sequences in this sample. The genes are TRBV6-5 and TRBJ1-1; 8 positions match TRBD1. V was pared by 2 bases and J by 1 base, with 3 bases of the junction left unmatched. CDR3 length: 15 amino acids. Looked up from germline, CDR1 is MNHEY and CDR2 is SVGAGI. CDR3 loop: CASSYDRGRNTEAFF. The CDR3 region has the DNA TGTGCCAGCAGTTACGACAGGGGCAGGAACACTGAAGCTTTCTTT.

The chain couples TRBV7-8 to TRBJ1-1; TRBD1 aligns across 7 bases. V shed 5 bases, J shed 1 base, and the junction held 4 bases outside the gene matches. Germline-derived CDR1 and CDR2 are SGHVS and FQNEAQ. The CDR3 covers 14 residues. This chain's CDR3 is CASSPRQGNTEAFF. In DNA, the CDR3 is TGTGCCAGCAGCCCGCGACAGGGGAACACTGAAGCTTTCTTT.

This clone was seen a few times. The chain recombines TRBV14 with TRBJ2-3, with 8 bases fitting TRBD1. Germline V CDR1 and CDR2: SGHDN, FVKESK. The V gene end was trimmed by 1 base and the J gene end by 0 bases; junction bases not matched to a gene: 15. This CDR3 contains 20 residues. The CDR3 sequence: CASSQGPAGTGVISTDTQYF. Written as DNA, the CDR3 is TGTGCCAGCAGCCAAGGTCCTGCCGGGACAGGAGTAATTAGCACAGATACGCAGTATTTT.

On this clone itself: The same CDR3 can be traced to other DNA sequences in this sample. The V and J genes are TRBV15 and TRBJ2-7; a possible D gene is TRBD2 (6 bases). The CDR3 covers 15 residues. The V end lost 0 bases, the J end lost 0 bases, and 9 bases lay between the germline ends. CDR1 is LNHNV, CDR2 YYDKDF, per germline (reference sequence). The CDR3 bases are TGTGCCACCAGCAGAGATCGGGGGAGCTCCTACGAGCAGTACTTC. Translating gives CATSRDRGSSYEQYF.